This is a list of T cell receptor beta chains from one sample in a study of shared clonotypes between healthy human individuals. TCRdb's copy holds only in-frame clones and misses some; the assay was immunoSEQ multiplex PCR. In the table there are around 1.5 million clones, nearly 99% of which are singletons. Specimen: naive CD4+ T cells sorted from blood. These receptors all come from a man aged 25-40 years in good health. CDR3s include the opening cysteine and the closing phenylalanine or tryptophan. D genes are given only for firm matches.

CDR3aa: CASTYRGGYEQYF
d_gene: -
v_gene: TRBV5-8
j_gene: TRBJ2-7

CDR3aa: CAISRDQGGGNTIYF
d_gene: -
v_gene: TRBV10-3
j_gene: TRBJ1-3

CDR3aa: CASSYGLAGSTDTQYF
d_gene: TRBD2
v_gene: TRBV5-4
j_gene: TRBJ2-3

CDR3aa: CASSVGSGSSYNEQFF
d_gene: -
v_gene: TRBV9
j_gene: TRBJ2-1

CDR3aa: CASSPTVTLATTDTQYF
d_gene: -
v_gene: TRBV5-4
j_gene: TRBJ2-3

CDR3aa: CASSLGDRDYEQYF
d_gene: TRBD1
v_gene: TRBV7-7
j_gene: TRBJ2-7

CDR3aa: CASSSERYSTDTQYF
d_gene: -
v_gene: TRBV11-2
j_gene: TRBJ2-3

CDR3aa: CASSLGTGGYETQYF
d_gene: TRBD1
v_gene: TRBV5-1
j_gene: TRBJ2-5

CDR3aa: CASGTANTEAFF
d_gene: TRBD1
v_gene: TRBV2
j_gene: TRBJ1-1

CDR3aa: CASSLGTGPRGTEAFF
d_gene: -
v_gene: TRBV5-6
j_gene: TRBJ1-1

CDR3aa: CAISEGLRDTSHEQYF
d_gene: -
v_gene: TRBV10-3
j_gene: TRBJ2-7

CDR3aa: CASSFGRGRESYEQYF
d_gene: -
v_gene: TRBV6-6
j_gene: TRBJ2-7

CDR3aa: CASSSSTDTQYF
d_gene: -
v_gene: TRBV7-2
j_gene: TRBJ2-3

CDR3aa: CASSVELAGDSEQFF
d_gene: TRBD2
v_gene: TRBV9
j_gene: TRBJ2-1

CDR3aa: CAWRAGLIQETQYF
d_gene: TRBD2
v_gene: TRBV30
j_gene: TRBJ2-5

CDR3aa: CASSTGQISTDTQYF
d_gene: TRBD1
v_gene: TRBV19
j_gene: TRBJ2-3

CDR3aa: CASSLDIGARNQPQHF
d_gene: -
v_gene: TRBV11-2
j_gene: TRBJ1-5

CDR3aa: CASSLGTRGNIQYF
d_gene: -
v_gene: TRBV7-2
j_gene: TRBJ2-4

CDR3aa: CASSPLRSTEAFF
d_gene: -
v_gene: TRBV18
j_gene: TRBJ1-1

CDR3aa: CASSLSGFVYGYTF
d_gene: -
v_gene: TRBV7-9
j_gene: TRBJ1-2

CDR3aa: CASSLVSETQYF
d_gene: -
v_gene: TRBV5-1
j_gene: TRBJ2-5

CDR3aa: CASSRTSGRAGELFF
d_gene: TRBD2
v_gene: TRBV7-6
j_gene: TRBJ2-2

CDR3aa: CASSSMTGTHTEAFF
d_gene: TRBD1
v_gene: TRBV27
j_gene: TRBJ1-1

CDR3aa: CASSSGLASNTGELFF
d_gene: TRBD2
v_gene: TRBV9
j_gene: TRBJ2-2

CDR3aa: CASFRTAVNTEAFF
d_gene: -
v_gene: TRBV5-5
j_gene: TRBJ1-1

CDR3aa: CASSLHMDTGELFF
d_gene: -
v_gene: TRBV7-8
j_gene: TRBJ2-2

CDR3aa: CAISPQGASSTDTQYF
d_gene: TRBD1
v_gene: TRBV10-3
j_gene: TRBJ2-3

CDR3aa: CASSPLGLGAQYF
d_gene: -
v_gene: TRBV7-9
j_gene: TRBJ2-3

CDR3aa: CASSSITPPTGTGEQYF
d_gene: -
v_gene: TRBV28
j_gene: TRBJ2-7